A selection of T cell receptor beta chains follows, all from one sample in a study of blood T cells in healthy people across ages. TCRdb called the 5' RACE reads again in MiXCR, with one record for every CDR3 protein. The data hold fewer than 2 million distinct CDR3 sequences, with around 40% observed a single time. Material for sequencing was blood. Receptors were obtained from a human donor in good health. Both conserved end residues are part of each CDR3. D genes are given only for firm matches. Size is stated for part of the rows, as once, few or many counts, or as a class when the clone is expanded.

v_gene,j_gene,d_gene,abundance,CDR3aa,CDR3nt
TRBV12-3/TRBV12-4,TRBJ1-2,NA,NA,CASSLRAGNDYGYTF,TGTGCCAGCAGTTTAAGGGCAGGAAATGACTATGGCTACACCTTC
TRBV20-1,TRBJ1-1,NA,many,CSARGAVEAFF,TGCAGTGCTAGAGGGGCAGTTGAAGCTTTCTTT
TRBV6-5,TRBJ1-5,NA,few,CASSYLGGSNQPQHF,TGTGCCAGCAGTTACTTGGGGGGGAGCAATCAGCCCCAGCATTTT
TRBV7-8,TRBJ2-6,NA,NA,CASSSHRAAGANVLTF,TGTGCCAGCAGCTCCCACCGGGCGGCCGGGGCCAACGTCCTGACTTTC
TRBV7-2,TRBJ1-2,TRBD1,NA,CASSFIGTGGFRNGYTF,TGTGCCAGCAGCTTCATCGGGACAGGGGGTTTTCGGAATGGCTACACCTTC
TRBV14,TRBJ2-6,NA,NA,CASSQDGEGATGANVLTF,TGTGCCAGCAGCCAAGATGGTGAGGGTGCGACTGGGGCCAACGTCCTGACTTTC
TRBV6-2/TRBV6-3,TRBJ2-3,NA,NA,CASSYVVGDTQYF,TGTGCCAGCAGTTATGTGGTCGGAGATACGCAGTATTTT
TRBV10-3,TRBJ2-7,TRBD2,NA,CAISDGRAGGPGEQYF,TGTGCCATCAGTGACGGTCGAGCGGGAGGGCCTGGCGAGCAGTACTTC
TRBV4-3,TRBJ2-1,TRBD2,few,CASSQEGLALYNEQFF,TGCGCCAGCAGCCAAGAGGGACTAGCGTTATACAATGAGCAGTTCTTC
TRBV7-2,TRBJ1-2,NA,NA,CASSSRGWGGGYTF,TGTGCCAGCAGCTCTCGAGGTTGGGGAGGTGGCTACACCTTC
TRBV30,TRBJ2-4,TRBD2,many,CAWRRAGGTKNIQYF,TGTGCCTGGAGAAGAGCGGGGGGGACCAAAAACATTCAGTACTTC
TRBV20-1,TRBJ2-1,NA,NA,CSARVRGSYNEQFF,TGCAGTGCTAGAGTCAGGGGATCCTACAATGAGCAGTTCTTC
TRBV6-6,TRBJ2-1,NA,once,CACSYSISTLGDEQFF,TGTGCTTGCAGTTACTCGATATCGACACTTGGAGATGAGCAGTTCTTC
TRBV5-1,TRBJ2-5,NA,few,CASSLSDHSRETQYF,TGCGCCAGCAGCTTGTCTGACCACTCGAGGGAGACCCAGTACTTC
TRBV5-1,TRBJ1-5,NA,few,CASSLGFGENQPQHF,TGCGCCAGCAGCTTGGGGTTCGGGGAGAATCAGCCCCAGCATTTT
TRBV4-2,TRBJ1-2,NA,NA,CASSQEEEEGLGYTF,TGTGCCAGCAGCCAAGAAGAAGAAGAAGGGCTTGGCTACACCTTC
TRBV6-5,TRBJ2-7,TRBD2,once,CASSYSRLAGDSSYEQYF,TGTGCCAGCAGTTACTCTAGACTAGCGGGGGATTCCTCCTACGAGCAGTACTTC
TRBV7-9,TRBJ2-7,TRBD2,few,CASSFGGESSNEQYF,TGTGCCAGCAGCTTTGGGGGGGAGTCGTCCAACGAGCAGTACTTC
TRBV20-1,TRBJ2-5,TRBD1,NA,CSARAIRDSQETQYF,TGCAGTGCTAGAGCTATCCGGGACAGCCAGGAGACCCAGTACTTC
TRBV5-5,TRBJ2-1,TRBD2,few,CASSLTGGGGALFPRFF,TGTGCCAGCAGCCTGACTGGGGGCGGGGGGGCCTTATTTCCTCGGTTCTTC
TRBV7-8,TRBJ2-6,NA,few,CASSLVRAGAGANVLTF,TGTGCCAGCAGCTTAGTGCGGGCAGGGGCTGGGGCCAACGTCCTGACTTTC
TRBV6-2/TRBV6-3,TRBJ2-3,TRBD2,few,CASLTSGATWTQYF,TGTGCCAGTCTGACTAGCGGGGCAACTTGGACGCAGTATTTT
TRBV30,TRBJ2-3,NA,NA,CAWRVSGADTQYF,TGTGCCTGGAGGGTATCAGGGGCAGATACGCAGTATTTT
TRBV6-2/TRBV6-3,TRBJ2-1,NA,NA,CASTAPGPPYNEQFF,TGTGCCAGCACCGCCCCGGGGCCCCCCTACAATGAGCAGTTCTTC
TRBV15,TRBJ1-4,TRBD1,few,CATSRLRGPDEKLFF,TGTGCCACCAGCAGACTTAGGGGGCCCGATGAAAAACTGTTTTTT
TRBV6-1,TRBJ2-1,NA,NA,CASNRAGYEQFF,TGTGCCAGCAACCGAGCAGGGTACGAGCAGTTCTTC
TRBV4-3,TRBJ1-1,NA,NA,CASSQVQGSEAFF,TGCGCCAGCAGCCAAGTTCAGGGCTCTGAAGCTTTCTTT
TRBV29-1,TRBJ1-2,TRBD1,few,CSVETGRGGYTF,TGCAGCGTCGAGACAGGGAGAGGTGGCTACACCTTC
TRBV19,TRBJ2-7,NA,NA,CASSITGSTYEQYF,TGTGCCAGTAGTATAACAGGGAGCACCTACGAGCAGTACTTC
TRBV6-6,TRBJ2-5,TRBD1,NA,CTSSYSRGRGETQYF,TGTACCAGCAGTTACTCGAGGGGGCGCGGAGAGACCCAGTACTTC
TRBV12-5,TRBJ2-1,TRBD2,NA,CASDSPSQNGLAGGIFYEQFF,TGTGCTAGTGATTCTCCGTCCCAAAACGGACTAGCGGGGGGGATCTTTTATGAGCAGTTCTTC
TRBV15,TRBJ1-1,NA,NA,CATSRPTTDRNTEAFF,TGTGCCACCAGCAGACCCACGACAGATCGGAACACTGAAGCTTTCTTT
TRBV7-2,TRBJ2-2,NA,NA,CASSLRRGPSTGELFF,TGTGCCAGCAGCTTACGGCGGGGGCCGAGCACCGGGGAGCTGTTTTTT
TRBV3-1,TRBJ1-1,NA,NA,CASSQEREFGTEAFF,TGTGCCAGCAGCCAAGAGAGGGAGTTCGGAACTGAAGCTTTCTTT
TRBV6-2/TRBV6-3,TRBJ2-7,NA,few,CASSYDSRSRYEQYF,TGTGCCAGCAGTTACGACAGTCGATCTCGCTACGAGCAGTACTTC
TRBV20-1,TRBJ2-1,TRBD2,NA,CSARDPVAGGKFNEQFF,TGCAGTGCTAGAGATCCGGTAGCGGGGGGCAAATTCAATGAGCAGTTCTTC
TRBV5-1,TRBJ2-7,NA,NA,CATSSTGLEQYF,TGCGCCACCTCATCGACTGGGCTCGAGCAGTACTTC
TRBV29-1,TRBJ1-1,NA,few,CSVGNGPEIAFF,TGCAGCGTGGGGAATGGCCCAGAGATAGCTTTCTTT
TRBV20-1,TRBJ2-5,TRBD1,NA,CSARDGQGQETQYF,TGCAGTGCTAGAGACGGACAGGGGCAAGAGACCCAGTACTTC
TRBV3-1,TRBJ2-1,NA,NA,CASSQSLGQFF,TGTGCCAGCAGCCAAAGTCTGGGACAGTTCTTC
TRBV5-1,TRBJ2-3,NA,NA,CASSLVGSLPDTQYF,TGCGCCAGCAGCTTGGTTGGTAGCCTCCCAGATACGCAGTATTTT
TRBV7-3,TRBJ1-1,NA,NA,CASSFQGIGTEAFF,TGTGCCAGCAGCTTTCAGGGGATCGGCACTGAAGCTTTCTTT
TRBV20-1,TRBJ1-2,TRBD1,NA,CSAGDRGLTYGYTF,TGCAGTGCTGGGGACAGGGGGCTTACCTATGGCTACACCTTC
TRBV11-2,TRBJ2-3,NA,NA,CASSSQRDTQYF,TGTGCCAGCAGCTCGCAGCGGGATACGCAGTATTTT
TRBV2,TRBJ1-4,NA,NA,CASSVPTLGELFF,TGTGCCAGCAGTGTCCCCACCTTGGGCGAACTGTTTTTT
TRBV29-1,TRBJ2-1,NA,NA,CSVSGGSTYNEQFF,TGCAGCGTCTCCGGGGGCTCAACGTACAATGAGCAGTTCTTC
TRBV7-9,TRBJ2-7,NA,few,CASSSHLGSPYEQYF,TGTGCCAGCAGCTCCCACCTAGGGAGCCCCTACGAGCAGTACTTC
TRBV5-1,TRBJ2-7,NA,few,CASSLATVGGYEQYF,TGCGCCAGCAGCTTGGCCACAGTAGGGGGCTACGAGCAGTACTTC
TRBV6-2/TRBV6-3,TRBJ1-2,NA,few,CASSYPAGVDYGYTF,TGTGCCAGCAGTTACCCCGCAGGGGTGGACTATGGCTACACCTTC
TRBV7-3,TRBJ1-4,NA,few,CASSLSGAANEKLFF,TGTGCCAGCAGCTTATCGGGTGCTGCTAATGAAAAACTGTTTTTT
TRBV21-1,TRBJ2-7,NA,NA,CASSPPEQDRVFVDERYF,TGTGCCAGCAGCCCACCTGAACAAGACAGGGTTTTTGTCGACGAGCGGTACTTC
TRBV27,TRBJ1-5,NA,NA,CASSLQGFPAKYSNQPQHF,TGTGCCAGCAGTTTACAAGGCTTCCCCGCCAAATATAGCAATCAGCCCCAGCATTTT
TRBV2,TRBJ2-7,TRBD1,few,CASTRDRTEQYF,TGTGCCAGCACTCGGGACAGAACCGAGCAGTACTTC
TRBV13,TRBJ2-1,TRBD2,few,CASSWGTSGGAYNEQFF,TGTGCCAGCAGCTGGGGGACTAGCGGGGGGGCTTACAATGAGCAGTTCTTC
TRBV12-3/TRBV12-4,TRBJ2-7,NA,NA,CASSGGASGRCEQYF,TGTGCCAGCAGTGGGGGCGCTAGTGGTCGGTGCGAGCAGTACTTC
TRBV25-1,TRBJ2-6,NA,NA,CDSLDSSGANVLTF,TGTGACAGCTTGGACAGCTCTGGGGCCAACGTCCTGACTTTC
TRBV29-1,TRBJ2-7,NA,once,CSVKGAISYEQYF,TGCAGCGTAAAAGGGGCCATCTCCTACGAGCAGTACTTC
TRBV20-1,TRBJ2-1,TRBD2,NA,CSGTTSVSYNEQFF,TGCAGTGGGACGACTAGCGTGTCCTACAATGAGCAGTTCTTC
TRBV15,TRBJ2-1,NA,NA,CATSQRAEQFF,TGTGCCACCAGCCAACGGGCGGAGCAGTTCTTC
TRBV5-1,TRBJ1-1,NA,NA,CASSLISTGKAFF,TGCGCCAGCAGCTTGATATCCACAGGGAAAGCTTTCTTT